The entry that follows covers one TCR beta chain sequence. RNA totalling roughly 0.45 to 1 ug underwent reverse transcription with random hexamers. Multiplex immunoSEQ PCR targeted 54 Vbeta and 13 Jbeta TCR beta segments. TCRdb re-called the immunoSEQ multiplex PCR reads with MiXCR, one entry per CDR3 protein. The sample has under 200,000 distinct CDR3 sequences, roughly 95% seen once; the top ten hold 0.08% to 0.11%. This sample stems from a study of CD8 T cells in Susac syndrome. Looked up from germline, CDR1 is SNHLY and CDR2 is FYNNEI. Trimming shortened V by 7 bases and J by 7 bases, and 17 bases separated the two germline ends. CDR3 length: 15 amino acids. Sequencing of TCR beta covered CD8+ and CD4+ T cells obtained from blood. The study used healthy donors as controls matched for age and sex. Negative isolation yielded the CD8+ and CD4+ T cells, while FACS enriched the TEMRA cells.

The sequence was collected from a human donor in good health. Sample: CD4+ T cells from PBMCs. This chain uses TRBV2 with TRBJ1-6, with D maybe TRBD1 (5 bases). This CDR3 reads CASKGTPDPNSPLHF. The CDR3 region has the DNA TGTGCCAGCAAGGGGACGCCCGACCCGAATTCACCCCTCCACTTT.